This T cell receptor beta chain was captured in a study of neurological immune-mediated disorders. Study-wide points: None of the CDR3 amino acid sequences in expanded clones turned up in more than one subject, which points to private repertoires in all groups.

Source material was 2 million unsorted PBMCs, stored at -80 °C in RNAlater. In its sample, this clonotype was seen many times. The target antigen is unknown. The cDNA was synthesized by means of template-switch 5'RACE, which was carried out with 10-nucleotide random UMIs. Sequencing runs each yielded over 160 million TCR-beta sequences from 15-18 subjects. TCRdb re-analysed the 5' RACE reads in MiXCR, keeping a single row per CDR3 protein. The sample gives more than 13,000 distinct CDR3 sequences, 8% to 13% of which show up once; around 25% is in the top ten. This receptor was obtained from a woman between 35 and 50 years old in good health. The sequencing input was PBMCs.

DNA for the CDR3: TGTGCCAGCAGTCTTCCTAACGGCGGGGCCATGGAAAGCACAGATACGCAGTATTTT. Its protein is CASSLPNGGAMESTDTQYF. V is TRBV9 and J is TRBJ2-3, with D possibly being TRBD2 (6 bases). With 5 bases removed from V and 0 bases from J, the gap between germline ends came to 25 bases. The CDR3 consists of 19 residues. CDR1 and CDR2 from the germline V gene are SGDLS and YYNGEE.